This is a list of T cell receptor beta chains from one sample in a study of control samples from healthy donors and cancer patients. TCRdb keeps only in-frame clones here, not all; method: immunoSEQ multiplex PCR. The sample holds some 190,000 clones, approximately 90% seen once. Sequencing input: blood. These receptor sequences come from a man aged 25-45 years in good health. CDR3s include the opening cysteine and the closing phenylalanine or tryptophan. The D gene is left open where the match is weak. Clone size is shown for a subset of rows, as once, few, many or a class of expanded clone.

CDR3 DNA: TGCGCCAGCAGCTTAATTAGTTCCTACGAGCAGTACTTC
CDR3 protein: CASSLISSYEQYF
J gene: TRBJ2-7
clone size: .
D gene: .
V gene: TRBV5-1

CDR3 DNA: TGTGCCAGCAGTGAAGGGCGTTGGGGGGCCACTGAAGCTTTCTTT
CDR3 protein: CASSEGRWGATEAFF
J gene: TRBJ1-1
clone size: .
D gene: .
V gene: TRBV2

CDR3 DNA: TGTGCCAGCAGTGAAGCGCCAGGATATAATTCACCCCTCCACTTT
CDR3 protein: CASSEAPGYNSPLHF
J gene: TRBJ1-6
clone size: .
D gene: .
V gene: TRBV6-1

CDR3 DNA: TGTGCCAGCAGTGACCTACCTCGGGTGGGCACTGAAGCTTTCTTT
CDR3 protein: CASSDLPRVGTEAFF
J gene: TRBJ1-1
clone size: .
D gene: .
V gene: TRBV6-1

CDR3 DNA: TGTGCCAGCAGAGACGCCGGGACTTTGAACTATGGCTACACCTTC
CDR3 protein: CASRDAGTLNYGYTF
J gene: TRBJ1-2
clone size: .
D gene: .
V gene: TRBV6-5

CDR3 DNA: TGCGCCAGCAGCCGAGACCCGGGACAGGGAACCCGATCCCGAAACACCATATATTTT
CDR3 protein: CASSRDPGQGTRSRNTIYF
J gene: TRBJ1-3
clone size: once
D gene: TRBD1
V gene: TRBV4-1

CDR3 DNA: TGTGCCTGGAACGGACTAGCGGGGGGCGAGCAGTACTTC
CDR3 protein: CAWNGLAGGEQYF
J gene: TRBJ2-7
clone size: .
D gene: TRBD2
V gene: TRBV30

CDR3 DNA: TGTGCCAGCAGCTTTGTGGACACCATATATTTT
CDR3 protein: CASSFVDTIYF
J gene: TRBJ1-3
clone size: .
D gene: .
V gene: TRBV7-9

CDR3 DNA: TGTGCCAGCAGTGACCCAGGGATCAATTCTGGAAACACCATATATTTT
CDR3 protein: CASSDPGINSGNTIYF
J gene: TRBJ1-3
clone size: .
D gene: .
V gene: TRBV6-1

CDR3 DNA: TGTGCCAGCAGTTTCGGCGGGAACACTGAAGCTTTCTTT
CDR3 protein: CASSFGGNTEAFF
J gene: TRBJ1-1
clone size: .
D gene: .
V gene: TRBV6-2/TRBV6-3

CDR3 DNA: TGTGCCTGGAGTGTAAGACAGGGGAACTACGAGCAGTACTTC
CDR3 protein: CAWSVRQGNYEQYF
J gene: TRBJ2-7
clone size: .
D gene: TRBD1
V gene: TRBV30

CDR3 DNA: TGTGCCAGTAGTATACGGACAGCCGAAAAACTGTTTTTT
CDR3 protein: CASSIRTAEKLFF
J gene: TRBJ1-4
clone size: .
D gene: .
V gene: TRBV19

CDR3 DNA: TGCGCCAGCAGCCAGAGGGACAGGGGAGAAAAACTGTTTTTT
CDR3 protein: CASSQRDRGEKLFF
J gene: TRBJ1-4
clone size: .
D gene: TRBD1
V gene: TRBV4-1

CDR3 DNA: TGTGCCAGCAGTGCCAGTTGGGGTGGCTATGGCTACACCTTC
CDR3 protein: CASSASWGGYGYTF
J gene: TRBJ1-2
clone size: .
D gene: .
V gene: TRBV27

CDR3 DNA: TGTGCCAGCAGTTTCCCGACGGGGGGGCCTACCGGGGAGCTGTTTTTT
CDR3 protein: CASSFPTGGPTGELFF
J gene: TRBJ2-2
clone size: .
D gene: TRBD2
V gene: TRBV27

CDR3 DNA: TGTGCCAGCAGCTTGAGAGGGGGCGCCGCCAAAAACATTCAGTACTTC
CDR3 protein: CASSLRGGAAKNIQYF
J gene: TRBJ2-4
clone size: .
D gene: TRBD1
V gene: TRBV7-2